The TCR beta chain described here comes from a study of blood T cell repertoires in COVID-19. Study summary: Nucleic acid was either cDNA or gDNA, and it came from T cells, B-cell-depleted T cells, or PBMCs.

CDR3 size: 11 residues. Germline V gene sequence: CDR1 SGHTA, CDR2 FQGNSA. Trimming cost V 5 bases and J 10 bases, with 8 bases left between them. Original processing methods: Amplification of reference gene primers provided the estimated nucleated cell counts. Sequencing used immunoSEQ multiplex PCR; TCRdb keeps in-frame clones, though not all of them. That table furnishes V, J and clone size, whereas the DNA furnished D and trimming. The sample gives 35,000 to 45,000 clones, 70% to 90% of which show up once; about 2.4% is in the top ten. Input material: peripheral blood. V is TRBV7-2 and J is TRBJ1-4; D uncertain. The receptor was derived from a human donor in a cohort sampled during active COVID-19. CDR3 sequence (DNA): TGTGCCAGCAGCACTGCGGGAAAACTGTTTTTT. It translates to CASSTAGKLFF.